This T cell receptor (beta chain) appears in the sequencing data of a study of CD8+ T cells in alopecia areata. The sample holds a few counts of this clone. Its antigen remains unknown. Points from the study as a whole: Elevated clonality characterized lesional scalp relative to normal scalp, particularly in alopecia totalis/universalis. Since there was just one nonresponder, nobody can yet say how baseline CD8+ expansion ties to response. Scalp clonality and expanded CD8+ clones among the top 100 showed significant decreases with tofacitinib.

Treatment noted: oral pan-JAK inhibitor, 5-10 mg twice daily. Per germline, CDR1 SGHRS and CDR2 YFSETQ. The trim removed 1 base at V and 9 bases at J, leaving 10 bases unmatched. This CDR3 has 16 residues. Extracted from the samples, RNA was reverse transcribed into cDNA to serve as the sequencing template. Sequencing used immunoSEQ multiplex PCR; TCRdb keeps in-frame clones, though not all of them. The sample comprises 140,000 to 150,000 clones, less than 70% of which are singletons, and roughly 15% rests with the top ten. The sample here was CD8+ T cells sorted from blood, taken at week 4, from a patient treated with tofacitinib. This chain connects TRBV5-1 to TRBJ2-1; 10 bases are shared with TRBD1. This sequence originates from a human donor with alopecia areata. The CDR3 here is CASSLPSGTGAGEQFF. DNA of the CDR3: TGCGCCAGCAGCTTGCCCTCCGGGACAGGGGCGGGTGAGCAGTTCTTC.